The clone carrying this TCR beta chain has just a few counts. What it binds is not known. Losses at the gene ends were 2 bases for V and 0 bases for J; bases not matched to a gene: 4. This CDR3 region has 15 residues. Germline V gives CDR1 SGHRS, CDR2 YFSETQ. Using a J-beta primer mix together with a sample-barcoded 5' primer, a second PCR was run for roughly 6 to 11 cycles. TCRdb redid the calling of the 5' RACE reads with MiXCR, one entry per CDR3 protein. There are 1.2 million to 1.5 million distinct CDR3 sequences in the sample; around 55% occur only once, and 6.7% lies in the top ten. The data were taken from a study of blood T cells in healthy people across ages. Study-wide points: Naive CD4+ cell counts and diversity both ran higher in long-lived than in aged donors.

The sample consisted of blood. The TCR originated in a man in his late teens or twenties in good health. This rearrangement joins TRBV5-1 to TRBJ1-1; TRBD1 matches 7 bases. The CDR3 spells CASSFRQGMNTEAFF. The CDR3 DNA reads as TGCGCCAGCAGCTTCCGACAGGGAATGAACACTGAAGCTTTCTTT.